Presented here are 19 T cell receptor beta chains from one specimen sequenced in a study of tissue T cells after allogeneic stem cell transplantation (dated 2022 in TCRdb). The library came from the immunoSEQ multiplex PCR assay. TCRdb obtained this table from immuneACCESS and retained in-frame rearrangements with V and J assigned. These tables miss some clones; where compared with another copy, unresolved V genes account for less than half of the shortfall, and the remainder is unexplained. Here the sample has about 48,000 clones; around 70% occur a single time. Around 0.5% of the sample comes from the top ten. The source material was sorted cells pooled from one or two spleens. These receptors were collected from a pool of C57BL/6 mice in good health.

On this clone itself: Each gene name is a mouse one. The sequenced fragment ends 1 residue before the CDR3 boundary, so the rest is inferred from the germline J gene. V gene TRBV24 combines with J gene TRBJ1-2, with a possible D match to TRBD1 (5 bases). V was clipped by 1 base and J by 4 bases, with 7 bases between them. The CDR3 spans 13 residues. Germline V gene lookup returns CDR1 KGHTA and CDR2 FRNEEI. The CDR3 loop reads CASSLLGGSDYTF. CDR3 DNA, as far as it was read: TGTGCCAGCAGTCTGTTGGGGGGCTCCGACTACACC.

This clone was detected only a few times. Gene labels here are mouse ones. The read is 1 residue too short to cover the CDR3 end, so that end is filled in from the germline J gene. This chain joins TRBV19 and TRBJ2-7, with D possibly matching TRBD1 (5 bases). The ends were cut back, 0 bases at V and 5 bases at J, with 6 bases in the middle. The CDR3 runs 12 residues. Germline V CDR1 and CDR2: FNHDT, SITEND (reference sequence). CDR3 DNA, as far as it was read: TGTGCCAGCAGTATAGTAGGGGATGAACAGTAC. It specifies CASSIVGDEQY. The CDR3 reads in full as CASSIVGDEQYF.

As concerns this clone: Gene and germline names: mouse. The covered CDR3 bases are TGTGCCAGCAGCCAACAGTATGAACAGTAC. This sequence encodes CASSQQYEQY. The whole CDR3 region reads CASSQQYEQYF. The genes are TRBV2 and TRBJ2-7; D unresolved. The read falls 1 residue short of the CDR3 end, and the missing part is taken from the germline J gene. The ends were cut back, 2 bases at V and 4 bases at J, with 3 bases in the middle. Germline CDR1 is LGHNA and CDR2 is YSYQKL. The CDR3 consists of 11 residues.

About this clone: Genes here carry mouse names. Coverage ceases 1 residue before the CDR3 finishes, and the germline J gene fills in the end. The gene calls are TRBV13-3 and TRBJ2-1, with 7 bases matching TRBD1. Germline values: CDR1 NNHDY, CDR2 SYVADS. The V gene end was trimmed by 5 bases and the J gene end by 4 bases; junction bases not matched to a gene: 3. The CDR3 extends over 13 amino acids. The part of the CDR3 DNA that was read is TGTGCCAGCAGAGGACAGGCTTATGCTGAGCAGTTC. Protein product: CASRGQAYAEQF. The whole CDR3 sequence reads CASRGQAYAEQFF.

This clone was seen just once. Gene labels here are mouse ones. The read terminates 1 residue ahead of where the CDR3 ends, so the germline J gene completes it. The rearrangement links TRBV19 to TRBJ2-4, with D possibly matching TRBD2 (6 bases). Germline V lookup: CDR1 FNHDT, CDR2 SITEND (reference sequence). Trimming removed 4 bases at V and 2 bases at J, with 11 bases between. The CDR3 is 14 residues long. Partial CDR3 DNA: TGTGCCAGCAGTCTTACTGGGTTTCAAAACACCTTGTAC. Translated: CASSLTGFQNTLY. The whole CDR3 region reads CASSLTGFQNTLYF.

With regard to this clone: Gene names are mouse gene names. The read terminates 1 residue ahead of where the CDR3 ends, so the germline J gene completes it. V usage is TRBV24 and J usage is TRBJ2-2, with D maybe TRBD1 (5 bases). V dropped 2 bases and J dropped 1 base, with 8 bases sitting between them. Germline values: CDR1 KGHTA, CDR2 FRNEEI. The CDR3 totals 15 residues. The CDR3 is CASSLTTENTGQLYF. CDR3 DNA (partial): TGTGCCAGCAGTCTGACGACAGAAAACACCGGGCAGCTCTAC.

Turning to this clone: The gene symbols are mouse symbols. Sequencing ends 1 residue short of the CDR3 end; the germline J gene provides the rest. The chain is built from TRBV3 and TRBJ1-1, with TRBD1 matching over 8 bases. V shed 3 bases and J 2 bases; nucleotides not matched to a gene: 2. Germline CDR1 and CDR2: SNHLY and FYNGKV (reference sequence). This CDR3 spans 14 amino acids. CDR3 residues: CASSFQGANTEVFF. The DNA read from the CDR3 is TGTGCCAGCAGCTTTCAGGGGGCTAACACAGAAGTCTTC.

Details on this clone: Mouse germline and gene names are used. The read finishes 1 residue shy of the CDR3 end, and the germline J gene is used to complete it. Other DNA sequences in the same sample also yield this CDR3. J is TRBJ1-2 and V is TRBV2; D unresolved. Between the trimmed V and J ends, which lost 4 bases and 3 bases, there was a span of 15 bases. Germline CDR1 and CDR2: LGHNA and YSYQKL. The CDR3 contains 15 residues. The CDR3 bases that were read are TGTGCCAGCAGCCGTCCGGTCCCTAGGGACTCCGACTACACC. Amino acid sequence: CASSRPVPRDSDYT. The full CDR3 protein reads CASSRPVPRDSDYTF.

As to this clone: Gene names are mouse gene names. The read terminates 1 residue before the CDR3 end, so the remaining end is supplied by the germline J gene. This chain connects TRBV2 to TRBJ2-2, with D possibly being TRBD2 (7 bases). CDR1 is LGHNA, CDR2 YSYQKL, per germline. The ends were cut back, 0 bases at V and 2 bases at J, with 13 bases in the middle. The CDR3 has 17 residues. This CDR3 reads CASSQDLRGGNTGQLYF. The CDR3 DNA, read in part, is TGTGCCAGCAGCCAAGATCTGAGGGGGGGGAACACCGGGCAGCTCTAC.

This clone appeared once. Any gene name here is a mouse gene name. The covered CDR3 bases are TGTGCCAGCAGCCATACCGGGACATCAAACACAGAAGTCTTC. This encodes CASSHTGTSNTEVF. The complete CDR3 sequence is CASSHTGTSNTEVFF. The chain joins TRBV5 to TRBJ1-1; D perhaps matches TRBD1 (6 bases). The sequence runs out 1 residue before the end of the CDR3; the remainder is reconstructed from the germline J gene. This CDR3 has 15 residues. Trimming shortened V by 3 bases and J by 0 bases, and 11 bases separated the two germline ends. The germline gives CDR1 LGHNA, CDR2 YNLKQL (reference sequence).

About this clone: Mouse gene names and germline throughout. The read finishes 1 residue shy of the CDR3 end, and the germline J gene is used to complete it. The chain employs TRBV13-2 and TRBJ1-2; D gene ambiguous. Germline values: CDR1 NNHNN, CDR2 SYGAGS (reference sequence). CDR3 length: 12 amino acids. Trimming left V 4 bases short and J 0 bases short, with 4 bases between. The CDR3 loop is CASGNSNSDYTF. The CDR3 bases that were read are TGTGCCAGCGGTAATTCAAACTCCGACTACACC.

Turning to this clone: The germline and genes are mouse ones. Coverage ceases 1 residue before the CDR3 finishes, and the germline J gene fills in the end. The chain links TRBV13-3 to TRBJ2-2; possible D gene TRBD1, 6 bases. Germline CDR1 is NNHDY and CDR2 is SYVADS. This CDR3 is built from 15 residues. V lost 3 bases to trimming and J lost 2 bases, with 11 bases between them. The CDR3 protein is CASSAYRENTGQLYF. CDR3 DNA, as far as it was read: TGTGCCAGCAGTGCTTACAGGGAGAACACCGGGCAGCTCTAC.

For this clone: Gene names follow the mouse nomenclature. The read terminates 1 residue ahead of where the CDR3 ends, so the germline J gene completes it. The V and J genes are TRBV3 and TRBJ1-4; D remains ambiguous. The CDR3 sequence is 14 residues long. Deletions cut 4 bases from V and 0 bases from J, with 6 bases between. Germline V gene sequence: CDR1 SNHLY, CDR2 FYNGKV (reference sequence). The sequenced CDR3 bases are TGTGCCAGCAGCTCCGGAATTTCCAACGAAAGATTATTT. Its protein product is CASSSGISNERLF. The entire CDR3 sequence reads CASSSGISNERLFF.

As regards this clone: Gene names and germline refer to mouse. The DNA ends 1 residue before the CDR3 does, and the rest of the CDR3 is filled in from the germline J gene. The V gene is TRBV12-2, the J gene TRBJ2-5; D might be TRBD2 (6 bases). Germline CDR1 and CDR2: SGHLS and HYDKME. Trimming took off 2 bases at V and 4 bases at J, with 9 bases between the two ends. The CDR3 is made up of 13 amino acids. The DNA read from the CDR3 is TGTGCCAGCTCTCCCCGGGGGGAAGACACCCAGTAC. Translating gives CASSPRGEDTQY. The whole CDR3 sequence reads CASSPRGEDTQYF.

This clone showed up just once. Gene labels here are mouse ones. The read terminates 1 residue ahead of where the CDR3 ends, so the germline J gene completes it. This chain uses TRBV3 with TRBJ2-2, with D unresolved. This CDR3 is built from 14 residues. Germline V CDR1 and CDR2: SNHLY, FYNGKV (reference sequence). V was clipped by 1 base and J by 0 bases, with 3 bases between them. The CDR3: CASSLVANTGQLYF. Incomplete CDR3 DNA: TGTGCCAGCAGCTTAGTTGCAAACACCGGGCAGCTCTAC. The full variable domain, its missing parts supplied by reference TRBV3 and TRBJ2-2, is GPKVLQIPSHQIIDMGQMVTLNCDPVSNHLYFYWYKQILGQQMEFLVNFYNGKVMEKSKLFKDQFSVERPDGSYFTLKIQPTALEDSAVYFCASSLVANTGQLYFGEGSKLTVL.

Comments on this clone: Gene names denote mouse genes. The CDR3 is cut off 1 residue early in the read; its end comes from the germline J gene. The chain couples TRBV12-2 to TRBJ2-5; TRBD2 aligns across 12 bases. The CDR3 is 14 amino acids. Trimming cost V 3 bases and J 6 bases; bases outside gene matches: 3. Germline V CDR1 and CDR2: SGHLS, HYDKME. The CDR3 bases that were read are TGTGCCAGCTCTTGGGACTGGGGGGATGACACCCAGTAC. This sequence encodes CASSWDWGDDTQY. The entire CDR3 protein reads CASSWDWGDDTQYF.

Comments on this clone: Each gene name is a mouse one. The read halts 1 residue ahead of the CDR3 end, with the missing end drawn from the germline J gene. The rearrangement joins TRBV15 to TRBJ2-2; 10 bases fit TRBD2. The CDR3 sequence is 16 residues long. Germline V lookup: CDR1 SGHND, CDR2 FRSKSL. After removal of 3 bases from V and 5 bases from J, the junction contained 6 bases not matched to a gene. The DNA read from the CDR3 is TGTGCCAGCAGTTTCTGGGGGGGCGCACAGACCGGGCAGCTCTAC. The encoded protein is CASSFWGGAQTGQLY. The CDR3, in full, reads CASSFWGGAQTGQLYF.

About this clone: Mouse names are used for the genes. The CDR3 sequence: CASSDEISGNTLYF. The sequenced CDR3 bases are TGTGCCAGCAGTGATGAAATTTCTGGAAATACGCTCTAT. The rearrangement uses TRBV13-1 and TRBJ1-3; D not resolved. The read stops 1 residue short of the end of the CDR3; the missing end is completed from the germline J gene. V lost 0 bases to trimming and J lost 0 bases, with 4 bases between them. CDR1 and CDR2 from the germline V gene are NSHNY and SYGAGN. This CDR3 region has 14 residues.

This clone was recorded a few times. Germline and genes: mouse. The read is 1 residue too short to cover the CDR3 end, so that end is filled in from the germline J gene. The V gene is TRBV19, the J gene TRBJ2-7; maybe TRBD1 (5 bases). The CDR3 has 12 residues. V lost 2 bases and J lost 7, with 10 bases in between. Germline V gene data show CDR1 as FNHDT and CDR2 as SITEND (reference sequence). Incomplete CDR3 DNA: TGTGCCAGCAGTATCCAGGGAAGAGAACAGTAC. The encoded protein is CASSIQGREQY. The CDR3 in full is CASSIQGREQYF. The full variable domain, its missing parts supplied by reference TRBV19 and TRBJ2-7, is GGIITQTPKFLIGQEGQKLTLKCQQNFNHDTMYWYRQDSGKGLRLIYYSITENDLQKGDLSEGYDASREKKSSFSLTVTSAQKNEMAVFLCASSIQGREQYFGPGTRLTVL.